The present T cell receptor beta chain was sequenced within a study of breast tumors, draining lymph nodes, adjacent tissues. The V gene's germline CDR1 is MNHNY and CDR2 SVGAGI (reference sequence). The CDR3 is made up of 15 amino acids. As regards this clonotype: A much bigger clone sits one base away, suggesting this may be a read error.

A single record per CDR3 protein comes from TCRdb applying MiXCR to the multiplex PCR reads. The sample contains approximately 130,000 distinct CDR3 sequences, 21% of which appear only once. The lymph nodes were axillary draining lymph nodes from breast cancer patients. Source material: axillary lymph node tissue. The clonotype was recovered from a female donor with breast cancer. Some clones in this sample may be carry-over from other donors' samples. The V gene is TRBV6-6, the J gene TRBJ2-7; TRBD1 matches at 7 bases. The CDR3 nucleotides are TGTGCCAGCGGTTACCCCGGGACAGCTTGGAACGAGCAGTACTTC. Its translation is CASGYPGTAWNEQYF.